One T cell receptor beta chain is described in this entry. Its antigen remains unknown. This entry comes from a study of siplizumab effects on memory and regulatory T cells. General study results and limits: The study found naive T cells seemingly more diverse than memory cells and seemingly major alloresponse contributors. Naive-or-memory phenotypes were unassignable for roughly 80-97% of proliferating CD4+ or CD8+ clones.

Trimming took 2 bases from V and 7 from J, leaving 11 bases between them. The CDR3 has 13 amino acids. CDR1 and CDR2 from the germline V gene are SQVTM and ANQGSEA. Each sample contributed some 96,000 TCR templates to the assay. Clones were sequenced by immunoSEQ multiplex PCR, and TCRdb holds only the in-frame ones, with some missing. The sample yields about 100,000 clones, just over 90% seen once. The sequence was obtained from a human donor in good health. This chain connects TRBV29-1 to TRBJ2-2; tentatively, D is TRBD1 (6 bases). Sequencing used Tregs sorted from blood. This CDR3 is CSVESGAGGELFF. In DNA, the CDR3 is TGCAGCGTTGAATCAGGGGCGGGCGGGGAGCTGTTTTTT.